These T cell receptor beta chains were read from a single sample in a study of shared clonotypes between healthy human individuals. Clones were read by immunoSEQ multiplex PCR, and TCRdb kept only the in-frame ones, dropping some. The top ten clones hold approximately 1.1% of a sample with about 1.4 million clones, over 95% of them seen once. The sample taken for sequencing was naive CD4+ T cells sorted from blood. These TCRs come from a man younger than 40 in good health. Each CDR3 is given with its conserved first and last residue. Each record gives: V gene, CDR3 length, D gene, J gene, clone size, CDR3 DNA, CDR3 protein. The D gene is left open where the match is weak. A clone size is listed for some rows: how often the clone was seen (once, few, many), or a class if it is expanded.

>TRBV9|17|TRBD2|TRBJ2-3|NA
TGTGCCAGCAGCTTTTTAGCGGGACCCCTTAACACAGATACGCAGTATTTT
CASSFLAGPLNTDTQYF
>TRBV30|11|NA|TRBJ2-7|NA
TGTGCCTGGGGTGGAGAGTACGAGCAGTACTTC
CAWGGEYEQYF
>TRBV5-1|17|NA|TRBJ1-2|NA
TGCGCCAGCAGCTTATACGAACAGGGAGCCCTCATCTATGGCTACACCTTC
CASSLYEQGALIYGYTF
>TRBV7-8|15|NA|TRBJ2-2|NA
TGTGCCAGCAGCTTCGTGCGGAAGAACACCGGGGAGCTGTTTTTT
CASSFVRKNTGELFF
>TRBV5-1|14|NA|TRBJ2-1|NA
TGCGCCAGCAGCTTGGTTCCCGCCTACAATGAGCAGTTCTTC
CASSLVPAYNEQFF
>TRBV5-4|15|TRBD2|TRBJ2-2|once
TGTGCCAGCAGCTCCGGGACTAGCGTTGCCGGGGAGCTGTTTTTT
CASSSGTSVAGELFF
>TRBV7-7|13|NA|TRBJ2-7|NA
TGTGCTAGCAGCTTAGCGAACAGCCCCGAGCAGTACTTC
CASSLANSPEQYF
>TRBV5-5|15|TRBD1|TRBJ1-4|NA
TGTGCCAGCAGCTTGGCCCCGGGACAGGGTGAAAAACTGTTTTTT
CASSLAPGQGEKLFF
>TRBV13|18|TRBD1|TRBJ2-1|NA
TGTGCCAGCAGCCCCAGGACAGGGTTAATACCTACCTACAATGAGCAGTTCTTC
CASSPRTGLIPTYNEQFF
>TRBV4-3|14|NA|TRBJ2-1|NA
TGCGCCAGCAGCCAACTGCTCTCCTACAATGAGCAGTTCTTC
CASSQLLSYNEQFF
>TRBV5-6|16|NA|TRBJ2-3|NA
TGTGCCAGCAGCTGGGTAGAACGGAAAGGCACAGATACGCAGTATTTT
CASSWVERKGTDTQYF
>TRBV28|12|NA|TRBJ2-7|NA
TGTGCCAGCCTCAGGAGTGCCTACGAGCAGTACTTC
CASLRSAYEQYF
>TRBV28|17|TRBD2|TRBJ2-1|NA
TGTGCCAGCAGCCTAAGAAGAACTAGCGGGAGTATAGGCGAGCAGTTCTTC
CASSLRRTSGSIGEQFF
>TRBV6-1|14|NA|TRBJ2-7|once
TGTGCCAGCAGTGTCGGCAGGGGGGACTACGAGCAGTACTTC
CASSVGRGDYEQYF
>TRBV5-8|14|NA|TRBJ1-5|NA
TGTGCCAGCAGCACCGGACAGCTCACCGGGCCCCAGCATTTT
CASSTGQLTGPQHF
>TRBV2|13|NA|TRBJ2-1|NA
TGTGCCAGCAGTGCGTTAGAGGAAGGGGAGCAGTTCTTC
CASSALEEGEQFF
>TRBV5-1|16|NA|TRBJ1-4|NA
TGCGCCAGCAGCTTGAGGGGAGACTTGACTAATGAAAAACTGTTTTTT
CASSLRGDLTNEKLFF
>TRBV7-6|16|NA|TRBJ2-1|once
TGTGCCAGCAGCTTAAGAGGCATCGGAACCTACAATGAGCAGTTCTTC
CASSLRGIGTYNEQFF
>TRBV7-9|14|TRBD1|TRBJ1-1|NA
TGTGCCAGCAGCTTAGTCCAGGGGGCGGATGAAGCTTTCTTT
CASSLVQGADEAFF
>TRBV6-6|12|NA|TRBJ2-7|NA
TGTGCCAGCAGTTCTGAGGGCTACGAGCAGTACTTC
CASSSEGYEQYF
>TRBV28|16|TRBD2|TRBJ2-7|NA
TGTGCCAGCAGACCATTAGCGGGAGCTTATTTATACGAGCAGTACTTC
CASRPLAGAYLYEQYF
>TRBV28|14|TRBD1|TRBJ1-2|NA
TGTGCCAGCAGGTCTACAGGGGCGGATTATGGCTACACCTTC
CASRSTGADYGYTF
>TRBV28|12|NA|TRBJ2-7|NA
TGTGCCAGCGGGGGGTGGGTGGTCGAGCAGTACTTC
CASGGWVVEQYF
>TRBV28|13|NA|TRBJ1-5|NA
TGTGCCAGCATTTCTATTGGGGTACAGCCCCAGCATTTT
CASISIGVQPQHF
>TRBV10-3|15|NA|TRBJ1-1|NA
TGTGCCATCAGATTGACCGAGGGTGTGAACACTGAAGCTTTCTTT
CAIRLTEGVNTEAFF
>TRBV6-1|14|TRBD1|TRBJ2-3|NA
TGTGCCAGCAGCCTGGACAGGGCTACAGATACGCAGTATTTT
CASSLDRATDTQYF
>TRBV5-6|14|NA|TRBJ1-4|NA
TGTGCCAGCAGCTTGGCAGGGACCTATGAAAAACTGTTTTTT
CASSLAGTYEKLFF
>TRBV28|16|TRBD1|TRBJ2-7|NA
TGTGCCAGCAGTTTAACCGGGACAGGATTCACCTACGAGCAGTACTTC
CASSLTGTGFTYEQYF
>TRBV5-8|13|NA|TRBJ1-5|NA
TGTGCCAGCAGCCCCGCGGGGGATCAGCCCCAGCATTTT
CASSPAGDQPQHF
>TRBV7-9|14|NA|TRBJ2-2|NA
TGTGCCAGCAGCCAAGGTTCGGGTACCGGGGAGCTGTTTTTT
CASSQGSGTGELFF
>TRBV7-9|12|NA|TRBJ1-2|NA
TGTGCCAGCAGCCGATCTTCTTATGGCTACACCTTC
CASSRSSYGYTF
>TRBV5-5|17|NA|TRBJ2-7|NA
TGTGCCAGCAGCTTGGGCAGGGGACGGAACTCCTTCTACGAGCAGTACTTC
CASSLGRGRNSFYEQYF
>TRBV18|18|NA|TRBJ2-1|NA
TGTGCCAGCTCACCACGGCCTGGAGGCAGCCAAAGTTACAATGAGCAGTTCTTC
CASSPRPGGSQSYNEQFF
>TRBV7-2|16|TRBD1|TRBJ2-3|NA
TGTGCCAGCAGTCACAAGTCAACAGGGGGCACAGATACGCAGTATTTT
CASSHKSTGGTDTQYF
>TRBV27|12|NA|TRBJ2-3|NA
TGTGCCAGCAGTTCCCTCAGGGATACGCAGTATTTT
CASSSLRDTQYF
>TRBV18|18|NA|TRBJ2-7|once
TGTGCCAGCTCACCACTGCCCGGGACTTCAACCCCTACGTACGAGCAGTACTTC
CASSPLPGTSTPTYEQYF
>TRBV28|10|NA|TRBJ1-1|NA
TGTGCCAGTGGAGACACTGAAGCTTTCTTT
CASGDTEAFF
>TRBV10-1|20|TRBD1|TRBJ2-5|NA
TGCGCCAGCAGTGAGTCATGGCGAGGACAGGCCATAGACCGACAAGAGACCCAGTACTTC
CASSESWRGQAIDRQETQYF
>TRBV11-2|15|TRBD1|TRBJ1-2|NA
TGTGCCAGCAGCTTAGTCGCCGGGACAGGGAAAGGCTACACCTTC
CASSLVAGTGKGYTF
>TRBV7-2|14|NA|TRBJ1-5|NA
TGTGCCAGCAGCAAGGACCGCAGCAATCAGCCCCAGCATTTT
CASSKDRSNQPQHF
>TRBV28|13|TRBD1|TRBJ1-4|NA
TGTGCCAGCACCAGTAGGGGGCGCGAAAAACTGTTTTTT
CASTSRGREKLFF
>TRBV5-1|13|TRBD2|TRBJ2-1|NA
TGCGCCAGCAGCTTGTTGCTAGCGGTTGAGCAGTTCTTC
CASSLLLAVEQFF
>TRBV9|15|NA|TRBJ2-1|once
TGTGCCAGCAGTGTTGGACCAGCCGTCTACAATGAGCAGTTCTTC
CASSVGPAVYNEQFF
>TRBV28|14|NA|TRBJ1-4|NA
TGTGCCAGCAGTTTAGGGATAACTAATGAAAAACTGTTTTTT
CASSLGITNEKLFF
>TRBV21-1|15|NA|TRBJ2-1|NA
TGTGCCAGCAGCAAACGAGAGTCAAGGTACAATGAGCAGTTCTTC
CASSKRESRYNEQFF
>TRBV5-1|16|TRBD2|TRBJ2-1|once
TGCGCCAGCAGCTTGTATGGGGGAGGGTTCAACAATGAGCAGTTCTTC
CASSLYGGGFNNEQFF
>TRBV5-4|13|TRBD2|TRBJ2-7|NA
TGTGCCAGCACCTCTAGCGGGAACTACGAGCAGTACTTC
CASTSSGNYEQYF
>TRBV30|12|NA|TRBJ2-2|NA
TGTGCCTGGAGCTCACAGGGACGGGAGCTGTTTTTT
CAWSSQGRELFF
>TRBV5-1|15|TRBD2|TRBJ2-5|NA
TGCGCCAGCAGCTTGTCCGGGACTACACAAGAGACCCAGTACTTC
CASSLSGTTQETQYF
>TRBV10-3|16|NA|TRBJ1-1|NA
TGTGCCATCAGTGAGTCGAGGGGCAGCACGAACACTGAAGCTTTCTTT
CAISESRGSTNTEAFF
>TRBV28|14|NA|TRBJ1-2|NA
TGTGCCAGCAGTTTTGGCGGGGTTAACTATGGCTACACCTTC
CASSFGGVNYGYTF
>TRBV29-1|11|NA|TRBJ1-1|NA
TGCAGCGTGCAGACACGGGCTGAAGCTTTCTTT
CSVQTRAEAFF
>TRBV5-1|15|TRBD2|TRBJ2-3|NA
TGCGCCAGCAGCCGGGAGGCGGGAGACGCAGATACGCAGTATTTT
CASSREAGDADTQYF
>TRBV29-1|15|TRBD1|TRBJ1-1|NA
TGCAGCGCAAGGACAGGATCGCTCCCGAACACTGAAGCTTTCTTT
CSARTGSLPNTEAFF
>TRBV5-1|15|NA|TRBJ1-3|NA
TGCGCCAGCAGCTTGGCCCCGGGGCGCGGGAACACCATATATTTT
CASSLAPGRGNTIYF
>TRBV7-6|14|NA|TRBJ2-3|NA
TGTGCCAGCAGCCTCGGGGTGGTCACAGATACGCAGTATTTT
CASSLGVVTDTQYF
>TRBV4-3|16|TRBD2|TRBJ2-7|NA
TGCGCCAGCAGCCAGGGGACTAGCGGGATCCTCTACGAGCAGTACTTC
CASSQGTSGILYEQYF